The clone carrying this T cell receptor (beta chain) was recorded only once. Its antigen remains unknown. The sample belongs to a study of siplizumab effects on memory and regulatory T cells. Overall study results and limits: Naive T cells were seemingly more diverse than memory cells, and major contributions to the alloresponse seemed to be made by them. Some alloreactive sequences were traceable to unstimulated CD4+ memory cells, and siplizumab significantly reduced them.

The table came from immunoSEQ multiplex PCR; TCRdb's copy has only in-frame clones and leaves some out. The table records 50,000 or so clones, more than 85% of them present only once. Sequences were generated from unstimulated naive, memory, effector memory and TEMRA subsets in three donor pairs. The CDR3 spans 14 residues. Trimming left V 6 bases short and J 2 bases short, with 13 bases between. Germline V lookup: CDR1 SNHLY, CDR2 FYNNEI. This TCR was sampled from a human donor in good health. This sequence joins TRBV2 and TRBJ1-1; D ambiguous. Sequenced input: naive CD8+ T cells sorted from blood. The CDR3 region has the DNA TGTGCCAGCAGATCTTCGGGCCCTAACACTGAAGCTTTCTTT. Amino acid sequence: CASRSSGPNTEAFF. Full variable domain (missing parts from reference TRBV2 and TRBJ1-1): EPEVTQTPSHQVTQMGQEVILRCVPISNHLYFYWYRQILGQKVEFLVSFYNNEISEKSEIFDDQFSVERPDGSNFTLKIRSTKLEDSAMYFCASRSSGPNTEAFFGQGTRLTVV.